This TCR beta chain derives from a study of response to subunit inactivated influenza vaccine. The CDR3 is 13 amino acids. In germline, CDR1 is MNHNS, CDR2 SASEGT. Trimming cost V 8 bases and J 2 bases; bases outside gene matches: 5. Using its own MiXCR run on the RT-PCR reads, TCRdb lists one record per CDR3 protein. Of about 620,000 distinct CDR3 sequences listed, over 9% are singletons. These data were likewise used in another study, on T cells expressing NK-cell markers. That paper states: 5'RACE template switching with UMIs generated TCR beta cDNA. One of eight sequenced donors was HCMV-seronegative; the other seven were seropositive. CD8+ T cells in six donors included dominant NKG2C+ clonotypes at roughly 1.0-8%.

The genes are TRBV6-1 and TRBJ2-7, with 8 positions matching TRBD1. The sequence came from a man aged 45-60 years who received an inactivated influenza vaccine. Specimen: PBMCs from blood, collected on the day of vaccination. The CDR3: CASGETGAYEQYF. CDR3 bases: TGTGCCAGCGGGGAGACAGGGGCCTACGAGCAGTACTTC.